This T cell receptor beta chain stems from a study of beta chain features in type 1 diabetes. Points from the study as a whole: Shorter TCRB CDR3s, moderately but significantly so, were found in Type 1 diabetes patients in all four CD4+ subsets.

This clone was observed a few times. Its antigen is not identified. The isolated RNA, all of it, was reverse transcribed, so expressed TCRB transcripts were what got sequenced. Libraries were prepared by immunoSEQ multiplex PCR; TCRdb keeps only in-frame clonotypes and omits some of them. This sample carries over 200,000 clones, roughly 11% of them seen once, and the ten largest clones take about 0.018%. J lost 1 base, V lost 4 bases, and 5 bases had no gene match. Germline V gene data show CDR1 as SGDLS and CDR2 as YYNGEE. This CDR3 is 15 amino acids long. The sequencing input was naive CD4+ T cells from blood. This receptor was identified in a man aged 25 to 40 with type 1 diabetes. The rearrangement links TRBV9 to TRBJ2-1; 7 bases line up with TRBD1. CDR3 bases: TGTGCCAGCAGCCTAGGGACAGTATCCTACAATGAGCAGTTCTTC. As protein: CASSLGTVSYNEQFF.